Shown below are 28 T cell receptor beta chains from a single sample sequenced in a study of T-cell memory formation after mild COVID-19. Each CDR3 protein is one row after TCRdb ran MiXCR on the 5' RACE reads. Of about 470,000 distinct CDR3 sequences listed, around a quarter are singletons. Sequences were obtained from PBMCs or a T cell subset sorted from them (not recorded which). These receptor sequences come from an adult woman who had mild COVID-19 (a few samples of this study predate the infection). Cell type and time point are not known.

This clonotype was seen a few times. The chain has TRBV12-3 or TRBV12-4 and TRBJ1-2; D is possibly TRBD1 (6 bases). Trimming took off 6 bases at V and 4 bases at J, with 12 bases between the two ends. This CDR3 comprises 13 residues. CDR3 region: CASSSGVGYGYTF. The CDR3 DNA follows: TGTGCCAGCAGCTCAGGGGTTGGCTATGGCTACACCTTC.

The CDR3 here is CASSPDRGTGETQYF. CDR3 nucleotides: TGTGCCAGCAGCCCGGACAGGGGGACGGGGGAGACCCAGTACTTC. V and J are TRBV5-5 and TRBJ2-5, with 10 positions matching TRBD1. The CDR3 totals 15 residues. Germline CDR1 is SGHKS and CDR2 is YYEKEE (reference sequence). V was clipped by 4 bases and J by 5 bases; unmatched bases: 8.

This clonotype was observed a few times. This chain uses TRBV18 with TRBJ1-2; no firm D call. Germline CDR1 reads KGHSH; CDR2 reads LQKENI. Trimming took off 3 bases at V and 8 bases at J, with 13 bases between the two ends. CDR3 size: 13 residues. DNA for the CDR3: TGTGCCAGCTCACCTACGGCAGGTCACGGCTACACCTTC. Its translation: CASSPTAGHGYTF.

CDR3 sequence: CASSSTGVYNEQFF. The CDR3 region has the DNA TGTGCCAGCAGCTCGACAGGGGTCTACAATGAGCAGTTCTTC. V and J are TRBV7-9 and TRBJ2-1; 8 positions agree with TRBD1. Germline trimming cut 4 bases from V and 3 bases from J; bases unmatched to any gene: 2. Germline V CDR1 and CDR2: SEHNR, FQNEAQ (reference sequence). This CDR3 has 14 residues.

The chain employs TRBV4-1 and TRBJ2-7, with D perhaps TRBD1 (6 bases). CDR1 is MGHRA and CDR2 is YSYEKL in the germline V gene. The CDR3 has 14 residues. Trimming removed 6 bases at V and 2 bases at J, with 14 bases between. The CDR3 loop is CASRPRDTAYEQYF. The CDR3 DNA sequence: TGCGCCAGCAGACCACGGGACACAGCCTACGAGCAGTACTTC.

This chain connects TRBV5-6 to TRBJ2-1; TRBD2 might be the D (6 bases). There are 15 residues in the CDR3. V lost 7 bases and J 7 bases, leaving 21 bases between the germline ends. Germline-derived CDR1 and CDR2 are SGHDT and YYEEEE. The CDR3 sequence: CASGYGSGRSNEQFF. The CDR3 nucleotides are TGTGCCAGCGGGTATGGGAGCGGGCGTTCAAATGAGCAGTTCTTC.

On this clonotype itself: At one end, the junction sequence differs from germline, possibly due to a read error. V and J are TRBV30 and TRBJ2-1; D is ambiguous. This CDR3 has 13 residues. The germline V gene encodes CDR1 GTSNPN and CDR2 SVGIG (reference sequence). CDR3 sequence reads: CAWSGPEWTKQFF. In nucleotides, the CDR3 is TGTGCATGGAGTGGGCCCGAGTGGACCAAGCAGTTCTTC. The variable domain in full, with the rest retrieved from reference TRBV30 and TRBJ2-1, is SQTIHQWPATLVQPVGSPLSLECTVEGTSNPNLYWYRQAAGRGLQLLFYSVGIGQISSEVPQNLSASRPQDRQFILSSKKLLLSDSGFYLCAWSGPEWTKQFFGPGTRLTVL.

CDR3 amino acids: CASSLGSGDLYNEQFF. CDR3 in DNA: TGTGCCAGCAGCTTAGGTAGCGGGGACCTTTACAATGAGCAGTTCTTC. The V gene is TRBV11-2, the J gene TRBJ2-1; TRBD2 matches at 8 bases. Germline V CDR1 and CDR2: SGHAT, FQNNGV. This CDR3 is built from 16 residues. With V trimmed by 1 base and J by 4 bases, 6 bases remained unmatched.

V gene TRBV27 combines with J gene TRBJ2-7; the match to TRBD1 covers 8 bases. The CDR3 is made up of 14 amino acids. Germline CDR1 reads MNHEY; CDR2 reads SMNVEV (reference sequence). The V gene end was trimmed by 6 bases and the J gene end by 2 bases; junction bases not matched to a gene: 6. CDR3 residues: CASRLTGDTYEQYF. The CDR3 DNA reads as TGTGCCAGCAGACTGACAGGGGATACCTACGAGCAGTACTTC.

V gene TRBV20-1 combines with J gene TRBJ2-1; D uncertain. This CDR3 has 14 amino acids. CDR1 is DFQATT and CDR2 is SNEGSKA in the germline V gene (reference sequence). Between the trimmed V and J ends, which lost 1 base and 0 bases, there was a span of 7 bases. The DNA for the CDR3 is TGCAGTGCTAGAGTGGAGAGCTCCTACAATGAGCAGTTCTTC. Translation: CSARVESSYNEQFF.

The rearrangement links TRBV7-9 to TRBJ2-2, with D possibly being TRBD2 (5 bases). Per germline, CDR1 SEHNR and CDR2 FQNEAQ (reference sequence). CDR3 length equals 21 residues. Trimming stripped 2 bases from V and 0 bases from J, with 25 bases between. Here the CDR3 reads CASSLTYYYSGKVANTGELFF. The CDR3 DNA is TGTGCCAGCAGCTTAACCTATTATTATTCCGGGAAAGTTGCGAACACCGGGGAGCTGTTTTTT.

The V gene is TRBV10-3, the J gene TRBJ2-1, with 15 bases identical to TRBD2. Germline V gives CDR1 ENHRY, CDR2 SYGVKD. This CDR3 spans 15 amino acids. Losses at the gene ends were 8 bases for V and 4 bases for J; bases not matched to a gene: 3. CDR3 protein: CAIGTSGGYYNEQFF. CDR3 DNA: TGTGCCATCGGGACTAGCGGGGGGTATTACAATGAGCAGTTCTTC.

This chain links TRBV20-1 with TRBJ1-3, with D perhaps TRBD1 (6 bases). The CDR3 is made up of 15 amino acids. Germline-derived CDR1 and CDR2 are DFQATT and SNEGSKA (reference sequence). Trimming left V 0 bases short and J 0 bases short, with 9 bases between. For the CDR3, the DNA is TGCAGTGCTAGAGATAGGACAGCCTCTGGAAACACCATATATTTT. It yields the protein CSARDRTASGNTIYF.

This chain's CDR3 is CASSQVFTRDAAFF. CDR3 nucleotides: TGTGCCAGCAGCCAAGTGTTTACTAGAGATGCAGCTTTCTTT. The rearrangement joins TRBV4-2 to TRBJ1-1; unclear D gene. V was trimmed by 1 base and J by 10 bases, leaving 16 bases between them. The germline V gene has CDR1 LGHNA and CDR2 YNFKEQ. The CDR3 has 14 residues.

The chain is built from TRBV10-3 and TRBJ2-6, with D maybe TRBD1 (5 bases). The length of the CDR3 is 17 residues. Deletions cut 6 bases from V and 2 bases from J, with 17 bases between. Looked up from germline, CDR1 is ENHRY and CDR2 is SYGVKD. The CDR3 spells CAISPIGSGPGANVLTF. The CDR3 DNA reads TGTGCCATCAGCCCAATAGGTTCAGGGCCTGGGGCCAACGTCCTGACTTTC.

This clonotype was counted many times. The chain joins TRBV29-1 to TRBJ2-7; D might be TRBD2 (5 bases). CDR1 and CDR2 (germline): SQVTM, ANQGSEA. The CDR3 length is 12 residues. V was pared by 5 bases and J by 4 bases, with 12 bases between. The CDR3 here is CSVNDGVYEQYF. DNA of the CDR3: TGCAGCGTTAATGACGGGGTGTACGAGCAGTACTTC.

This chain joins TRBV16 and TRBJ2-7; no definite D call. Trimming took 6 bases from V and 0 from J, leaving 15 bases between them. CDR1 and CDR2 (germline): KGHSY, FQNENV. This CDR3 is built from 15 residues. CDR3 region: CASRHASVFSYEQYF. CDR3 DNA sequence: TGTGCCAGCAGGCACGCCAGCGTCTTCTCCTACGAGCAGTACTTC.

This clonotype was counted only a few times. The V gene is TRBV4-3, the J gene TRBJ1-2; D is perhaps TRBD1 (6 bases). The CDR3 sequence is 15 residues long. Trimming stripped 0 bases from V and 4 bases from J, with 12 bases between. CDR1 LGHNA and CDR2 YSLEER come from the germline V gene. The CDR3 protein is CASSQETQGPYGYTF. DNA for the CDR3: TGCGCCAGCAGCCAAGAAACTCAGGGGCCCTATGGCTACACCTTC.

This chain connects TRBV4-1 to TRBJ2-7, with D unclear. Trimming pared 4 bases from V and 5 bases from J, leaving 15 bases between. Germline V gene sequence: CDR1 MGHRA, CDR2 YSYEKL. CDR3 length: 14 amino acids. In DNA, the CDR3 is TGCGCCAGCAGCCCCACGAGCCTGTCTCACGAGCAGTACTTC. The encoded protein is CASSPTSLSHEQYF.

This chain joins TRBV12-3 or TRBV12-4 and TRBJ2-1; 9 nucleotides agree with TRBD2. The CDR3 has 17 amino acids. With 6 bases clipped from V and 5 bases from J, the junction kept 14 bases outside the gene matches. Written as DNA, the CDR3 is TGTGCCAGCAGCTTTCAGTCCCCGGGACTAGCCCACAATGAGCAGTTCTTC. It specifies CASSFQSPGLAHNEQFF.

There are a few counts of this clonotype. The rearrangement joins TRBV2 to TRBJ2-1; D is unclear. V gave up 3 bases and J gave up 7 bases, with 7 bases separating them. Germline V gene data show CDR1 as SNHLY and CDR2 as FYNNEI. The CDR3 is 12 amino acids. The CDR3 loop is CASSDWRNEQFF. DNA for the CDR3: TGTGCCAGCAGTGACTGGCGAAATGAGCAGTTCTTC.

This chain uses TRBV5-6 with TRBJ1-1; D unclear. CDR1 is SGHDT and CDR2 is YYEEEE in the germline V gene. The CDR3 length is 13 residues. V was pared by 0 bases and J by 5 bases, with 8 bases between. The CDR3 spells CASSLVRVTEAFF. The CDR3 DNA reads TGTGCCAGCAGCTTGGTGAGGGTTACTGAAGCTTTCTTT.

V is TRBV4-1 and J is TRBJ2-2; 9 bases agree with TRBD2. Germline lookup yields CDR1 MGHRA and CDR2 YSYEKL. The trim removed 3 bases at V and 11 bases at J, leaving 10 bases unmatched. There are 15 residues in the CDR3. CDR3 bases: TGCGCCAGCAGCCACCACGCGGGAGGGCAGGAAGAGCTGTTTTTT. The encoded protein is CASSHHAGGQEELFF.

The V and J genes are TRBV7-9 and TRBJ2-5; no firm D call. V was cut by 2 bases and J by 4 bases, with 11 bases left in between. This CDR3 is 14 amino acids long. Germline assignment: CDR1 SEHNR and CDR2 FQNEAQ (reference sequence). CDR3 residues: CASSLRNAVETQYF. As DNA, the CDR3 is TGTGCCAGCAGCTTACGAAACGCGGTAGAGACCCAGTACTTC.

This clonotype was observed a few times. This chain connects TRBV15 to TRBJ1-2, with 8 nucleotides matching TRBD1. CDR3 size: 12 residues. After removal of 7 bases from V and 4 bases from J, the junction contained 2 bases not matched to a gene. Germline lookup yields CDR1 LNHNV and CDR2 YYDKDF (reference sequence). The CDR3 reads CATTGQGYGYTF. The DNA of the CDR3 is TGTGCCACCACCGGACAGGGCTATGGCTACACCTTC.

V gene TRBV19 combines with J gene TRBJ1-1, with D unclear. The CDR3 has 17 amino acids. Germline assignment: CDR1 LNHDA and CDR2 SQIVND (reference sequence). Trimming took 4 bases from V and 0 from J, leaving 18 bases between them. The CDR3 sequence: CASSTGDTFAMNTEAFF. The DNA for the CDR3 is TGTGCCAGTAGTACCGGGGATACCTTCGCTATGAACACTGAAGCTTTCTTT.

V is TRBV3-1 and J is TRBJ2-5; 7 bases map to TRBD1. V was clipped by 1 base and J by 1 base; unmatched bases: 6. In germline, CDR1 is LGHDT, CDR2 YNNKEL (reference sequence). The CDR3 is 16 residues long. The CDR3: CASSQVFRQGQETQYF. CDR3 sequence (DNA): TGTGCCAGCAGCCAAGTTTTCCGACAGGGCCAAGAGACCCAGTACTTC.

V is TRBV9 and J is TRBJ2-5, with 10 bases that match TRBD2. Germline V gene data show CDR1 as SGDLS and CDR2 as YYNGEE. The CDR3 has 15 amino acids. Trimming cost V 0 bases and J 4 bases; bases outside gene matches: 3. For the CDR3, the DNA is TGTGCCAGCAGCGTAGCAGCGGGGGGGAGAGAGACCCAGTACTTC. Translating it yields CASSVAAGGRETQYF.